These 13 T cell receptor beta chains came from one sample sequenced in a study of CD8 T cells in ankylosing spondylitis. General study findings and limits: There was a TCR beta motif, made of fewer than 10 highly homologous variants, that appeared characteristic of ankylosing spondylitis blood.

TCRdb called the 5' RACE reads again in MiXCR, with one record for every CDR3 protein. The table includes around 450,000 distinct CDR3 sequences, roughly a quarter detected once. Their antigens remain unidentified. What was sequenced was blood, either unsorted or a sorted T cell fraction (not recorded which). The receptor source for this set is a male donor with ankylosing spondylitis.

V gene TRBV5-6 combines with J gene TRBJ2-6; 7 nucleotides match TRBD1. After removal of 6 bases from V and 0 bases from J, the junction contained 12 bases not matched to a gene. CDR3 length: 18 residues. Germline V gene data show CDR1 as SGHDT and CDR2 as YYEEEE. CDR3: CASTPPGQFFSGANVLTF. CDR3 coding DNA: TGTGCCAGCACTCCGCCGGGACAGTTCTTCTCTGGGGCCAACGTCCTGACTTTC.

This clonotype was counted only a few times. The V call is TRBV5-1, the J call TRBJ1-1; 7 bases line up with TRBD1. In germline, CDR1 is SGHRS, CDR2 YFSETQ. CDR3 length: 13 residues. Trimming removed 2 bases from V and 7 bases from J; junction bases left unmatched: 5. CDR3 region: CASSLQTGDEAFF. The DNA for the CDR3 is TGCGCCAGCAGCTTACAAACAGGGGATGAAGCTTTCTTT.

CDR3 region: CSARMQASNQPQHF. The CDR3 bases are TGCAGTGCTAGAATGCAGGCTAGCAATCAGCCCCAGCATTTT. The chain combines TRBV20-1 with TRBJ1-5, with D hard to call. Trimming removed 2 bases at V and 0 bases at J, with 8 bases between. Germline CDR1 is DFQATT and CDR2 is SNEGSKA (reference sequence). The CDR3 is 14 residues long.

The gene calls are TRBV6-1 and TRBJ1-4; D remains ambiguous. The CDR3 totals 15 residues. V dropped 7 bases and J dropped 3 bases, with 15 bases sitting between them. Germline values: CDR1 MNHNS, CDR2 SASEGT. The CDR3 is CASTSGRLPNEKLFF. CDR3 nucleotide sequence: TGTGCCAGCACTAGCGGGAGGCTCCCTAATGAAAAACTGTTTTTT.

This clonotype was detected a few times. This rearrangement joins TRBV5-1 to TRBJ1-1; 7 bases match TRBD1. The V gene's germline CDR1 is SGHRS and CDR2 YFSETQ. CDR3 length: 18 amino acids. V lost 1 base and J lost 6; bases outside the gene matches: 18. CDR3 loop: CASSLFRGHPNLAAEAFF. CDR3 DNA: TGCGCCAGCAGCTTGTTTAGGGGGCATCCAAACTTGGCGGCTGAAGCTTTCTTT.

This clonotype occurred once. CDR3 loop: CAWSKLQGAWEQFF. The CDR3 nucleotides are TGTGCCTGGAGTAAACTACAGGGGGCATGGGAGCAGTTCTTC. The rearrangement links TRBV30 to TRBJ2-1, with 9 bases aligning to TRBD1. Germline lookup yields CDR1 GTSNPN and CDR2 SVGIG (reference sequence). This CDR3 contains 14 residues. V shed 2 bases and J 10 bases; nucleotides not matched to a gene: 9.

This chain joins TRBV5-1 and TRBJ2-1; 7 bases line up with TRBD2. The germline gives CDR1 SGHRS, CDR2 YFSETQ. The CDR3 runs 15 residues. V gave up 3 bases and J gave up 3 bases; unmatched junction bases: 6. CDR3 in amino acids: CASSSGLVSYNEQFF. CDR3 coding DNA: TGCGCCAGCAGCTCCGGACTAGTTAGCTACAATGAGCAGTTCTTC.

This clonotype has just a few counts. This chain joins TRBV15 and TRBJ2-1, with 7 bases aligning to TRBD1. Germline V gene data show CDR1 as LNHNV and CDR2 as YYDKDF (reference sequence). This CDR3 comprises 16 residues. The J segment lost 2 bases and the V segment lost 0 bases, leaving 4 bases of the junction unmatched. CDR3 sequence reads: CATSRDWTGAYNEQFF. The CDR3 nucleotides are TGTGCCACCAGCAGAGATTGGACAGGTGCCTACAATGAGCAGTTCTTC.

This clonotype was counted between two and nine times. The chain employs TRBV2 and TRBJ2-3, with TRBD2 matching over 14 bases. After removal of 6 bases from V and 6 bases from J, the junction contained 8 bases not matched to a gene. This CDR3 is built from 16 residues. Germline V gene sequence: CDR1 SNHLY, CDR2 FYNNEI. The CDR3 sequence is CASRGLAGGLRDTQYF. The CDR3 DNA follows: TGTGCCAGCAGAGGACTAGCGGGAGGCCTTAGGGATACGCAGTATTTT.

The chain combines TRBV6-1 with TRBJ1-2, with D uncertain. V shed 5 bases and J shed 3 bases, with 10 bases lying between them. This CDR3 region has 13 residues. Germline assignment: CDR1 MNHNS and CDR2 SASEGT. CDR3 DNA: TGTGCCAGCAGTAATCAGGATTACTATGGCTACACCTTC. Its protein product is CASSNQDYYGYTF.

V gene TRBV11-2 combines with J gene TRBJ2-1, with D unresolved. Germline lookup yields CDR1 SGHAT and CDR2 FQNNGV. This CDR3 region has 10 residues. V lost 7 bases, J lost 8 bases, and 6 bases lay in between. DNA for the CDR3: TGTGCCAGCATAGTCGATGAGCAGTTCTTC. Amino acids: CASIVDEQFF.

This clonotype was seen a handful of times. The chain joins TRBV15 to TRBJ2-5; D uncertain. V gave up 1 base and J gave up 3 bases, with 3 bases separating them. Germline CDR1 LNHNV, CDR2 YYDKDF (reference sequence). This CDR3 comprises 12 residues. CDR3 sequence reads: CATSRVEETQYF. In DNA, the CDR3 is TGTGCCACCAGCAGAGTGGAAGAGACCCAGTACTTC.

The rearrangement links TRBV29-1 to TRBJ2-2; 15 bases are a match to TRBD2. Germline V lookup: CDR1 SQVTM, CDR2 ANQGSEA. V lost 6 bases, J lost 6 bases, and 8 bases stayed unmatched. This CDR3 is built from 16 residues. The CDR3: CSVGLAGGGLSGELFF. DNA of the CDR3: TGCAGCGTCGGACTAGCGGGAGGGGGTTTGTCCGGGGAGCTGTTTTTT.